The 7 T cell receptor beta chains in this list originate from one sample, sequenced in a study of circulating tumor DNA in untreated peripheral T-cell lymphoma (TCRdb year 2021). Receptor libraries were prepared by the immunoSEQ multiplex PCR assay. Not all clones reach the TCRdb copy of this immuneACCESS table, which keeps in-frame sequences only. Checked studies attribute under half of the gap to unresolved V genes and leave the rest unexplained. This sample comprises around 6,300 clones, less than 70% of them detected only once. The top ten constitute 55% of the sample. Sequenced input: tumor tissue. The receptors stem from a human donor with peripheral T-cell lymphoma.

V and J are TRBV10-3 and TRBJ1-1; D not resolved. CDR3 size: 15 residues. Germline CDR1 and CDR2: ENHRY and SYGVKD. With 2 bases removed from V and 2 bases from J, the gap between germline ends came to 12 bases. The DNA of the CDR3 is TGTGCCATCAGTGAGGCCCGGACCAAAAACACTGAAGCTTTCTTT. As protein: CAISEARTKNTEAFF.

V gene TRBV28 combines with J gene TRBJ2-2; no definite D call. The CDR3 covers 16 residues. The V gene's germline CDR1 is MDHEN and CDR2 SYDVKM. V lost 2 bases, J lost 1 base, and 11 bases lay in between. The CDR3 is CASSLIRSRNTGELFF. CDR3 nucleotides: TGTGCCAGCAGTTTAATAAGGTCCAGGAACACCGGGGAGCTGTTTTTT.

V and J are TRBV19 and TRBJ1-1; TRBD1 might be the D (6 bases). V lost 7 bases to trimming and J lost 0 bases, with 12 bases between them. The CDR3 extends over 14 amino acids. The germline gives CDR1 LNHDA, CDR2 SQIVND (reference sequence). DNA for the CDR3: TGTGCCAGTAAGCCGGACAGTATGAACACTGAAGCTTTCTTT. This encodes CASKPDSMNTEAFF.

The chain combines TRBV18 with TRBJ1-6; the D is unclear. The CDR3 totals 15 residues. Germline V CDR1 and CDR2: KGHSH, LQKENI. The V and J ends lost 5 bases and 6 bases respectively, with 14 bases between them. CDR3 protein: CASSAAGVANSPLHF. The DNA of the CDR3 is TGTGCCAGCTCAGCCGCCGGGGTTGCTAATTCACCCCTCCACTTT.

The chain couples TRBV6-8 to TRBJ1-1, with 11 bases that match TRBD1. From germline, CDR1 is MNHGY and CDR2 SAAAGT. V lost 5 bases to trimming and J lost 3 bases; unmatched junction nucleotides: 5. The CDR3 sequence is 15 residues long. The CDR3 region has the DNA TGTGCCAGCAGTCCCTGGGGACAGGGGGACACTGAAGCTTTCTTT. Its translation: CASSPWGQGDTEAFF.

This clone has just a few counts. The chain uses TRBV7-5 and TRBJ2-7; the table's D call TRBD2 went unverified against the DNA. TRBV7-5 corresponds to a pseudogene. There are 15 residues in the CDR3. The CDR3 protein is CASSQQRETSYEQYF. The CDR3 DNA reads TGTGCCAGCAGCCAACAGCGGGAGACTTCCTACGAGCAGTACTTC.

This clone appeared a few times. For the CDR3, the DNA is TGTGCCAGTAGTTTCGCCGGGACGCTTTACAATGAGCAGTTCTTC. Translating gives CASSFAGTLYNEQFF. The chain links TRBV19 to TRBJ2-1; D possibly matches TRBD1 or TRBD2 (5 bases each). Germline lookup yields CDR1 LNHDA and CDR2 SQIVND (reference sequence). The length of the CDR3 is 15 residues. The V end lost 5 bases, the J end lost 4 bases, and 15 bases lay between the germline ends.